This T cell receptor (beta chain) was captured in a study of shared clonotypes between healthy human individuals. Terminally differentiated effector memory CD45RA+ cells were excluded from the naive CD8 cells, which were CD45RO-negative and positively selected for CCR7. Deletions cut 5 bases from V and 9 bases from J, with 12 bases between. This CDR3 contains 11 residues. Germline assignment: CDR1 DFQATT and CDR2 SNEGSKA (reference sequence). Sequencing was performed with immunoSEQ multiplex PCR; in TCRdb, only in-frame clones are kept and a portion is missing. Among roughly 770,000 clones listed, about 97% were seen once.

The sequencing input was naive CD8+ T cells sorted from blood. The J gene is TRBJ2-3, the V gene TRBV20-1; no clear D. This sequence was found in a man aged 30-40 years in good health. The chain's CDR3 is CSAYPKLTQYF. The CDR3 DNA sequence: TGCAGTGCTTACCCAAAGCTGACGCAGTATTTT.